This is a list of T cell receptor beta chains from one sample in a study of blood T cells in healthy people across ages. TCRdb processed the 5' RACE reads anew with MiXCR; each CDR3 protein has one entry. The table shows over 750,000 distinct CDR3 sequences, with 20% to 30% occurring only once. The sample also formed part of further work on T cells of mothers and their children.

The sample comprised blood. Source of these receptors: a boy aged 5-17 years in good health. Each CDR3 is given with its conserved first and last residue. Each record gives: D gene, CDR3 length, clone size, J gene, V gene, CDR3 protein, CDR3 DNA. D genes are given only for firm matches. Only part of the rows carry a size: once, few, many, or a class if the clone is expanded.

TRBD2,14,few,TRBJ2-4,TRBV28,CASSLSSGVNIQYF,TGTGCCAGCAGCCTATCGAGCGGGGTAAACATTCAGTACTTC
-,15,-,TRBJ2-2,TRBV15,CATSRDLGLLGELFF,TGTGCCACCAGCAGAGATCTGGGACTTCTCGGGGAGCTGTTTTTT
TRBD2,17,few,TRBJ2-7,TRBV28,CASSPWGLAGDRYEQYF,TGTGCCAGCAGTCCATGGGGACTAGCGGGAGATCGATACGAGCAGTACTTC
-,14,few,TRBJ1-2,TRBV4-3,CASSQDWAGDGYTF,TGCGCCAGCAGCCAAGATTGGGCAGGGGATGGCTACACCTTC
-,16,-,TRBJ2-1,TRBV24-1,CATSDGSTRWNNEQFF,TGTGCCACCAGTGATGGGTCCACCCGGTGGAACAATGAGCAGTTCTTC
-,12,few,TRBJ2-5,TRBV2,CATPQNQETQYF,TGTGCCACCCCTCAAAACCAAGAGACCCAGTACTTC
-,15,-,TRBJ2-5,TRBV7-3,CASSSGQSPQETQYF,TGTGCCAGCAGTTCAGGACAAAGCCCCCAAGAGACCCAGTACTTC
-,13,-,TRBJ2-7,TRBV2,CASSDGNFYEQYF,TGTGCCAGCAGTGATGGCAACTTCTACGAGCAGTACTTC
TRBD2,16,-,TRBJ2-2,TRBV19,CASSDSGGLNTGELFF,TGTGCCAGTAGTGATAGCGGGGGCCTGAACACCGGGGAGCTGTTTTTT
TRBD2,16,-,TRBJ2-3,TRBV10-3,CAISESFLAGARTQYF,TGTGCCATCAGTGAGTCGTTTCTAGCGGGGGCCCGAACGCAGTATTTT
-,14,few,TRBJ2-5,TRBV4-1,CASSLSSRLETQYF,TGCGCCAGCAGCCTAAGTAGCAGGCTTGAGACCCAGTACTTC
-,11,few,TRBJ1-2,TRBV7-8,CASSTSHGYTF,TGTGCCAGCAGTACTAGCCATGGCTACACCTTC
-,16,-,TRBJ1-1,TRBV20-1,CSARDWRAGLTTEAFF,TGCAGTGCTAGAGATTGGAGAGCGGGATTGACCACTGAAGCTTTCTTT
TRBD1,14,few,TRBJ1-5,TRBV5-5,CASSSTGAGQPQHF,TGTGCCAGCAGCTCGACAGGGGCCGGGCAGCCCCAGCATTTT
TRBD1,15,-,TRBJ1-4,TRBV7-2,CASSLVRTGNEKLFF,TGTGCCAGCAGCTTAGTTCGGACAGGGAATGAAAAACTGTTTTTT
TRBD1,15,few,TRBJ2-7,TRBV29-1,CSVEVLDRETYEQYF,TGCAGCGTTGAGGTATTGGACAGGGAAACCTACGAGCAGTACTTC
-,17,-,TRBJ2-5,TRBV12-3/TRBV12-4,CASSLISTRIGTETQYF,TGTGCCAGCAGTTTAATTTCGACTAGGATCGGCACGGAGACCCAGTACTTC
-,16,-,TRBJ2-3,TRBV11-3,CASSLGRAESTDTQYF,TGTGCCAGCAGCTTAGGCCGGGCGGAAAGCACAGATACGCAGTATTTT
-,14,few,TRBJ2-5,TRBV5-1,CASSLGQAVETQYF,TGCGCCAGCAGCCTGGGGCAGGCAGTGGAGACCCAGTACTTC
-,12,-,TRBJ1-4,TRBV4-1,CASSQVERPMVF,TGCGCCAGCAGCCAAGTGGAACGGCCTATGGTTTTT
-,14,few,TRBJ2-7,TRBV20-1,CSARGRRNTYEQYF,TGCAGTGCCAGAGGGCGCAGGAACACCTACGAGCAGTACTTC
-,13,-,TRBJ2-4,TRBV10-3,CAISATRENIQYF,TGTGCCATCAGTGCGACGCGAGAAAACATTCAGTACTTC
TRBD2,14,-,TRBJ2-1,TRBV10-3,CAISALAGGNEQFF,TGTGCCATCAGCGCACTAGCGGGGGGTAATGAGCAGTTCTTC
TRBD2,16,-,TRBJ2-7,TRBV5-1,CASSQSGTSSFHEQYF,TGCGCCAGCAGCCAGTCCGGGACTAGCAGTTTCCACGAGCAGTACTTC
-,13,-,TRBJ1-5,TRBV12-5,CASGAMGLQPQHF,TGTGCTAGTGGAGCCATGGGACTTCAGCCCCAGCATTTT
TRBD2,17,once,TRBJ2-2,TRBV6-2/TRBV6-3,CASRNSGIAGFAGELFF,TGTGCCAGCAGGAACTCCGGAATAGCGGGGTTCGCCGGGGAGCTGTTTTTT
-,11,-,TRBJ2-7,TRBV6-1,CASSVGIEQYF,TGTGCCAGCAGTGTAGGGATTGAGCAGTACTTC
-,14,-,TRBJ1-3,TRBV20-1,CSAGAAGSGNTIYF,TGCAGTGCCGGAGCGGCGGGCTCTGGAAACACCATATATTTT
-,14,few,TRBJ2-5,TRBV29-1,CSVGSRTGQETQYF,TGCAGCGTGGGTAGCCGGACGGGCCAAGAGACCCAGTACTTC
TRBD1,16,-,TRBJ2-7,TRBV5-1,CASSFNRDRGLYEQYF,TGCGCCAGCAGCTTTAACCGGGACAGGGGGCTCTACGAGCAGTACTTC
-,15,-,TRBJ1-2,TRBV6-6,CASSFPTLSVYGYTF,TGTGCCAGCAGTTTCCCAACATTAAGTGTCTATGGCTACACCTTC
-,13,-,TRBJ1-2,TRBV9,CASSKGGGSGYTF,TGTGCCAGCAGCAAGGGGGGAGGATCAGGCTACACCTTC
TRBD2,16,many,TRBJ2-2,TRBV10-3,CAISERRREETGELFF,TGTGCCATCAGTGAAAGAAGGCGGGAGGAAACCGGGGAGCTGTTTTTT
-,13,few,TRBJ2-7,TRBV19,CASSIGARYEQYF,TGTGCCAGTAGTATAGGAGCCCGCTACGAGCAGTACTTC
-,15,few,TRBJ2-7,TRBV6-6,CASRSGGPLGDEQYF,TGTGCCAGCAGGAGTGGGGGGCCCTTAGGGGACGAGCAGTACTTC
TRBD1,15,-,TRBJ1-5,TRBV18,CASSPGQTLNQPQHF,TGTGCCAGCTCACCGGGACAGACCTTGAATCAGCCCCAGCATTTT
TRBD1,19,-,TRBJ1-3,TRBV10-3,CAISESTLDRALAGNTIYF,TGTGCCATCAGTGAGTCGACTCTGGACAGGGCCCTAGCTGGAAACACCATATATTTT
TRBD1,15,few,TRBJ2-1,TRBV4-1,CASSHPGTGSNEQFF,TGCGCCAGCAGCCACCCCGGGACAGGGAGTAATGAGCAGTTCTTC
TRBD1,15,many,TRBJ2-7,TRBV28,CASSPVGDRYYEQYF,TGTGCCAGCAGCCCCGTCGGGGACAGATACTACGAGCAGTACTTC
-,16,-,TRBJ1-5,TRBV6-1,CASSTSSYRAPEPQHF,TGTGCCAGCAGTACCTCTTCCTACAGAGCCCCTGAGCCCCAGCATTTT
-,17,-,TRBJ2-3,TRBV24-1,CATSDLLGRPGGDTQYF,TGTGCCACCAGTGATTTACTTGGACGGCCCGGTGGGGATACGCAGTATTTT
-,14,-,TRBJ2-6,TRBV5-1,CASSENPGANVLTF,TGCGCCAGCAGCGAAAACCCTGGGGCCAACGTCCTGACTTTC
TRBD1,13,few,TRBJ1-1,TRBV29-1,CSVRGRLNTEAFF,TGCAGCGTCAGGGGGCGTTTGAACACTGAAGCTTTCTTT
-,12,-,TRBJ1-2,TRBV29-1,CSSRTPNYGYTF,TGCAGCTCCCGGACACCAAACTATGGCTACACCTTC
TRBD1,14,few,TRBJ2-5,TRBV6-1,CASSADRAVATQCF,TGTGCCAGCAGTGCCGACAGGGCCGTTGCTACCCAGTGCTTC
TRBD2,15,-,TRBJ2-1,TRBV20-1,CSATLAGGFYNEQFF,TGCAGTGCTACACTAGCGGGAGGCTTTTACAATGAGCAGTTCTTC